This TCR beta chain was identified in a study of blood T cell repertoires in COVID-19. At the level of the study: Sources were T cells, B-cell-depleted T cells, or PBMCs; the material itself was cDNA or gDNA.

Germline-derived CDR1 and CDR2 are SGHTA and FQGNSA. J was trimmed by 7 bases and V by 3 bases; bases with no gene match: 3. This CDR3 is built from 13 residues. Original processing notes: How many nucleated cells were present was estimated from reference gene primer amplification. Assay used: immunoSEQ multiplex PCR; TCRdb lists only in-frame clones, some missing. That table supplies the V and J calls and clone size; D and trimming were determined from the DNA. The sample lists 9,500 to 13,000 clones, over 80% occurring once. The material sequenced was peripheral blood. The TCR originated in a human donor in a cohort sampled during active COVID-19. This rearrangement joins TRBV7-2 to TRBJ1-1; 9 bases agree with TRBD1. CDR3 in DNA: TGTGCCAGCAGCTTTCGACAGGGGGTTGAAGCTTTCTTT. Its protein product is CASSFRQGVEAFF.